This note documents a single T cell receptor beta chain sequence. These data originate in a study of control samples from healthy donors and cancer patients. This CDR3 region has 14 residues. V lost 6 bases to trimming and J lost 0 bases, with 13 bases between them. Per germline, CDR1 SGHRS and CDR2 YFSETQ. Profiling relied on immunoSEQ multiplex PCR, and the TCRdb table lists in-frame clones only, not all of them. The sample records some 130,000 clones, around 93% being singletons. Sequenced input: blood. This receptor was obtained from a woman aged 45-59 years in good health. The chain recombines TRBV5-1 with TRBJ2-7, with D maybe TRBD2 (6 bases). The CDR3 nucleotides are TGCGCCAGCAACCGGGACTCCCACTCCTACGAGCAGTACTTC. This encodes CASNRDSHSYEQYF.